Following are 9 T cell receptor beta chains from one sample sequenced in a study of T cells in Graves' hyperthyroidism and ophthalmopathy. The investigators amplified TCR beta CDR3 regions from RNA transcripts. When the TCR CDR3 underwent first-round RT-PCR, the HTBI primer set was used. TCRdb re-called the multiplex PCR reads through MiXCR, storing one row per CDR3 protein. The sample has about 480,000 distinct CDR3 sequences, approximately 15% seen once. The sequenced sample consisted of blood. These receptors were obtained from a woman aged 18-29 years with Graves' hyperthyroidism.

This clonotype was detected many times. The J gene is TRBJ2-5, the V gene TRBV10-3, with TRBD1 matching over 9 bases. The CDR3 length is 16 residues. Looked up from germline, CDR1 is ENHRY and CDR2 is SYGVKD. The V gene end was trimmed by 6 bases and the J gene end by 0 bases; junction bases not matched to a gene: 8. The CDR3 spells CAIRATQGANQETQYF. The DNA for the CDR3 is TGTGCCATCAGAGCTACACAGGGGGCCAACCAAGAGACCCAGTACTTC.

This clonotype was picked up many times. The CDR3 loop is CASRPQGLGFTGELFF. CDR3 sequence (DNA): TGTGCCAGCAGACCCCAGGGGCTCGGGTTCACCGGGGAGCTGTTTTTT. The gene calls are TRBV6-2 or TRBV6-3 and TRBJ2-2; D is perhaps TRBD1 (6 bases). The CDR3 has 16 amino acids. Germline-derived CDR1 and CDR2 are MNHEY and SVGEGT. V lost 6 bases and J 4 bases, leaving 18 bases between the germline ends.

This clonotype was seen more than once but under ten times. J is TRBJ2-7 and V is TRBV6-1, with D uncertain. V was trimmed by 8 bases and J by 3 bases, leaving 8 bases between them. This CDR3 has 11 amino acids. The germline CDR1 and CDR2 sequences are MNHNS and SASEGT. Here the CDR3 DNA reads TGTGCCAGCGGACCTGACTACGAGCAGTACGTC. It translates to CASGPDYEQYV.

This clonotype was counted ten times or more. This rearrangement joins TRBV28 to TRBJ2-7; TRBD2 aligns across 8 bases. The V segment lost 10 bases and the J segment 3 bases; nucleotides outside the gene matches: 11. The germline V gene has CDR1 MDHEN and CDR2 SYDVKM. The CDR3 sequence is 14 residues long. The CDR3 spells CATGLSGLVYEQYF. In DNA form, the CDR3 reads TGTGCCACCGGTCTATCGGGACTAGTCTACGAGCAGTACTTC.

This chain links TRBV11-2 with TRBJ1-1; unclear D gene. The CDR3 covers 13 residues. Trimming pared 5 bases from V and 1 base from J, leaving 8 bases between. Germline CDR1 reads SGHAT; CDR2 reads FQNNGV. CDR3 sequence reads: CASSGLGNTEAFF. The CDR3 bases are TGTGCCAGCAGCGGGTTGGGGAACACTGAAGCTTTCTTT.

The rearrangement joins TRBV10-1 to TRBJ2-1; tentatively, D is TRBD2 (5 bases). CDR3 length: 13 residues. Trimming shortened V by 5 bases and J by 5 bases, and 10 bases separated the two germline ends. In germline, CDR1 is WNHNN, CDR2 SYGVQD (reference sequence). The CDR3 coding sequence is TGCGCCAGCAGTCTTGACTACCACAATGAGCAGTTCTTC. It yields the protein CASSLDYHNEQFF.

The gene calls are TRBV6-1 and TRBJ2-7, with D possibly matching TRBD2 (5 bases). The CDR3 is 14 residues long. Trimming removed 6 bases from V and 4 bases from J, with 16 bases in between. Germline CDR1 and CDR2: MNHNS and SASEGT. CDR3 sequence: CASSPSGAEYEQYF. The CDR3, as DNA: TGTGCCAGCAGCCCCTCCGGAGCGGAGTACGAGCAGTACTTC.

The V gene is TRBV9, the J gene TRBJ2-2; TRBD2 aligns across 11 bases. The CDR3 runs to 14 residues. V was clipped by 6 bases and J by 6 bases; unmatched bases: 4. The germline V gene encodes CDR1 SGDLS and CDR2 YYNGEE. The CDR3 region has the DNA TGTGCCAGCACAAGGACTAGCGGGTCCGGGGAGCTGTTTTTT. Its translation is CASTRTSGSGELFF.

V and J are TRBV27 and TRBJ2-6; 7 bases are a match to TRBD2. With 3 bases clipped from V and 0 bases from J, the junction kept 5 bases outside the gene matches. Germline loops: CDR1 MNHEY, CDR2 SMNVEV (reference sequence). The CDR3 extends over 17 amino acids. The CDR3 loop is CASSFGGGFSGANVLTF. The CDR3 DNA reads as TGTGCCAGCAGTTTTGGGGGAGGGTTCTCTGGGGCCAACGTCCTGACTTTC.